This TCR beta chain appears in the sequencing data of a study of human T cells and chemical hapten exposure. As for the study in general: For sensitization, 2% DPC was applied to an approximately 2 cm by approximately 2 cm patch of upper inner arm skin.

Turning to this clonotype: Its cognate antigen is unknown. Germline and junction disagree at one end, which may indicate a read error.

CDR1 is SGHNT, CDR2 YENEEA, per germline. The CDR3 runs 15 residues. Time point described: patch test 2, 6 weeks after DPC sensitization. Treatment meaning: therapeutic diphenylcyclopropenone sensitization with weekly scalp DPC. The authors' total RNA extraction used unfractionated whole blood. In the study's own analysis: TCR counts had a median of approximately 87,000 per sample and spanned roughly 23,224 to 750,000. TCRdb used MiXCR to reprocess the RACE reads, holding one entry per CDR3 protein. TCRdb's processing, not the study's, gives the V and J calls here. The sample records 110,000 to 150,000 distinct CDR3 sequences, approximately 10% being singletons. Notes on the study in general: Having alopecia, the donors may differ immunologically from healthy people.

The rearrangement joins TRBV11-3 to TRBJ1-6, with D uncertain. The TCR was taken from a woman aged 45 to 65 with alopecia areata. Some clones in this sample may be carry-over from other donors' samples. This sample comprised whole blood, obtained in connection with sensitization to the hapten diphenylcyclopropenone (DPC). CDR3 loop: CASSLDPLPNSSLHF. The CDR3 bases are TGTGCCAGCAGCTTAGATCCCTTACCCAATTCATCCCTCCACTTT.